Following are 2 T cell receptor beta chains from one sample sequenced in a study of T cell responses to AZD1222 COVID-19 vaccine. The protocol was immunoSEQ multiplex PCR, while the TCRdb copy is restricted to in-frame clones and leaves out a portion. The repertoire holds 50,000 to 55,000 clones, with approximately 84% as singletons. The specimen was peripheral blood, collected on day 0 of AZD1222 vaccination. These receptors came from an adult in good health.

CDR3: CASSLELGARSTIYF. In DNA form, the CDR3 reads TGCGCCAGCAGCCTGGAACTCGGAGCCCGTTCCACCATATATTTT. The chain uses TRBV5-1 and TRBJ1-3; D gene unclear. This CDR3 comprises 15 residues. V was pared by 4 bases and J by 9 bases, with 20 bases between. Germline CDR1 and CDR2: SGHRS and YFSETQ. The full variable domain, with the rest looked up from reference TRBV5-1 and TRBJ1-3, is KAGVTQTPRYLIKTRGQQVTLSCSPISGHRSVSWYQQTPGQGLQFLFEYFSETQRNKGNFPGRFSGRQFSNSRSEMNVSTLELGDSALYLCASSLELGARSTIYFGEGSWLTVV.

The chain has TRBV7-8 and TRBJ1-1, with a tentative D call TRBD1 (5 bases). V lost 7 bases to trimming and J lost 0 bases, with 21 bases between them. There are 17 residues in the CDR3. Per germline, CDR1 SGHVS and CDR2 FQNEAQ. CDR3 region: CASTRGEGFGLNTEAFF. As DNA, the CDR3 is TGTGCCAGCACCCGAGGGGAGGGGTTCGGCCTGAACACTGAAGCTTTCTTT.